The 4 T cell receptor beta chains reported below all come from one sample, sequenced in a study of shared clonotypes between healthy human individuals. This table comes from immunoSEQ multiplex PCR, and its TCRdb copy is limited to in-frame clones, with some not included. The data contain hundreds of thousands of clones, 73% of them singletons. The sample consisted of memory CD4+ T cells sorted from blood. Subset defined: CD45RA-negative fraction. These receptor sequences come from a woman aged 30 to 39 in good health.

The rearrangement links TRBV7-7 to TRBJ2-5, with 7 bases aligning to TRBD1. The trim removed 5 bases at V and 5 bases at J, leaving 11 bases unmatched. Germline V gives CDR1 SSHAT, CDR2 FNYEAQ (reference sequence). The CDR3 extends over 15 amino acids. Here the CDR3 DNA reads TGTGCCAGCAGCCAGAGGGGGACAGTTGGGGAGACCCAGTACTTC. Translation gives CASSQRGTVGETQYF.

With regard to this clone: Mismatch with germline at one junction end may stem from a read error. The CDR3 reads CSVQEGLAGVKAGELFF. In DNA form, the CDR3 reads TGCAGCGTTCAAGAGGGGCTAGCGGGAGTAAAGGCCGGGGAGCTGTTTTTT. The chain employs TRBV29-1 and TRBJ2-2; 10 bases fit TRBD2. Germline-derived CDR1 and CDR2 are SQVTM and ANQGSEA. The CDR3 consists of 17 residues.

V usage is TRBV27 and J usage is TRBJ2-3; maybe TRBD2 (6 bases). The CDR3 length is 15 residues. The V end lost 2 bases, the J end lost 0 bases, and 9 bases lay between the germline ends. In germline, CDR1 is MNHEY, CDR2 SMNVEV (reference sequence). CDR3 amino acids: CASSLGGISTDTQYF. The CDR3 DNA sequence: TGTGCCAGCAGTTTAGGCGGGATTAGCACAGATACGCAGTATTTT.

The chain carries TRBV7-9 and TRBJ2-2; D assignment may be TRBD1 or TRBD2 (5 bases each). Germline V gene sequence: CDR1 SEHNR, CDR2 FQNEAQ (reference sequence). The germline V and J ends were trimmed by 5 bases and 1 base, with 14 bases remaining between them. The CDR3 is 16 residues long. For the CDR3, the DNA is TGTGCCAGCAGCACCCGGGACGAGGGGAACACCGGGGAGCTGTTTTTT. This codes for CASSTRDEGNTGELFF.